The next 5 T cell receptor beta chains were all read from a single sample in a study of T cell repertoires in cytomegalovirus infection. TCRdb analysed the reads with MiXCR anew, one entry per CDR3 protein. Altogether fewer than 70,000 distinct CDR3 sequences are present, around 27% being singletons, with the ten largest covering 59%. The antigens for these receptors are not known. The specimen comprised CD8+ T cells from cultured PBMCs, sampled from culture after CMV antigen stimulation. These receptors all stem from a human donor in good health (CMV status not recorded). Some clones in this sample may be carry-over from other donors' samples.

This clonotype has a count of ten or more. Here the CDR3 DNA reads TGTGCCAGCAGTTGGAGCAGGGGAGGGGCTGAAGCTTTCTTT. It specifies CASSWSRGGAEAFF. This sequence joins TRBV6-2 or TRBV6-3 and TRBJ1-1, with D perhaps TRBD1 (6 bases). The CDR3 runs 14 residues. V was shortened by 4 bases and J by 6 bases, with 15 bases between the two germline ends. From germline, CDR1 is MNHEY and CDR2 SVGEGT.

The genes are TRBV6-1 and TRBJ2-7, with 8 bases lining up with TRBD1. V lost 4 bases and J lost 3; bases outside the gene matches: 8. The CDR3 spans 15 residues. Looked up from germline, CDR1 is MNHNS and CDR2 is SASEGT. The DNA for the CDR3 is TGTGCCAGCAGTGTAGGACAGGGAGGAAACTACGAGCAGTACTTC. It translates to CASSVGQGGNYEQYF.

In its sample, this clonotype was seen many times. The rearrangement links TRBV14 to TRBJ1-1; D is uncertain. The CDR3 covers 15 residues. The V and J ends lost 0 bases and 4 bases respectively, with 12 bases between them. Germline CDR1 is SGHDN and CDR2 is FVKESK. The CDR3 bases are TGTGCCAGCAGCCAAGATCTAATGAGGGCCACTGAAGCTTTCTTT. Amino acid sequence: CASSQDLMRATEAFF.

V and J are TRBV7-9 and TRBJ2-7; no firm D call. The CDR3 covers 16 residues. V was shortened by 5 bases and J by 0 bases, with 17 bases between the two germline ends. Germline V CDR1 and CDR2: SEHNR, FQNEAQ (reference sequence). The CDR3 is CASSQPSPASSYEQYF. CDR3 sequence (DNA): TGTGCCAGCAGCCAACCCAGTCCCGCCAGCTCCTACGAGCAGTACTTC.

This clonotype occurred a few times. The J gene is TRBJ2-3, the V gene TRBV12-3 or TRBV12-4; the D is unclear. This CDR3 region has 14 residues. V lost 6 bases and J lost 1, with 11 bases in between. CDR3 region: CASSLQVGTDTQYF. DNA for the CDR3: TGTGCCAGCAGCCTCCAAGTGGGCACAGATACGCAGTATTTT.